These T cell receptor beta chains were read from a single sample in a study of blood T cell repertoires in COVID-19. Here immunoSEQ multiplex PCR was the method, and the copy in TCRdb shows in-frame clones only, minus some. The top ten hold about 16% of the sample, which has 90,000 to 100,000 clones, about 87% seen once. The sample consisted of peripheral blood. These receptors originate from a human donor in a cohort sampled during active COVID-19. Each CDR3 is given with its conserved first and last residue. The D gene is left open where the match is weak. Clone size is given for some rows only: seen once, a few or many times, or a class if the clone is expanded.

clone_size j_call v_call d_call cdr3_aa cdr3_nt
NA TRBJ1-1 TRBV3-1/TRBV3-2 NA CASSRFTEIREAFF TGTGCCAGCAGCCGCTTCACAGAAATCCGTGAAGCTTTCTTT
NA TRBJ2-1 TRBV2 TRBD1 CASSGVGQGSSYNEQFF TGTGCCAGCAGTGGGGTGGGACAGGGCAGCTCCTACAATGAGCAGTTCTTC
NA TRBJ1-5 TRBV2 NA CASRQGNQPQHF TGTGCCAGCAGGCAGGGAAATCAGCCCCAGCATTTT
NA TRBJ1-5 TRBV10-3 TRBD1 CAISGDRGSNQPQHF TGTGCCATCAGTGGGGACAGGGGAAGCAATCAGCCCCAGCATTTT
NA TRBJ2-1 TRBV7-9 TRBD1 CASSFDRASYNEQFF TGTGCCAGCAGCTTCGACAGGGCCTCCTACAATGAGCAGTTCTTC
NA TRBJ1-1 TRBV29-1 TRBD1 CSAPGGGTEAFF TGCAGCGCCCCAGGGGGCGGAACTGAAGCTTTCTTT
NA TRBJ2-7 TRBV7-9 NA CASSLDQGKSSYEQYF TGTGCCAGCAGCTTAGATCAGGGGAAGAGCTCCTACGAGCAGTACTTC
NA TRBJ2-5 TRBV13 TRBD2 CASSLGAGVQETQYF TGTGCCAGCAGCTTAGGAGCGGGGGTCCAAGAGACCCAGTACTTC
NA TRBJ2-7 TRBV19 NA CASSISLAAEYEQYF TGTGCCAGTAGTATCTCTCTCGCGGCAGAATACGAGCAGTACTTC
NA TRBJ1-6 TRBV5-6 NA CASSLMENNSPLHF TGTGCCAGCAGCTTGATGGAGAATAATTCACCCCTCCACTTT
NA TRBJ1-2 TRBV28 TRBD1 CASSFGRTGVANGYTF TGTGCCAGCAGTTTTGGAAGGACAGGGGTGGCGAATGGCTACACCTTC
NA TRBJ2-1 TRBV4-3 NA CASSQDPGLNEQFF TGCGCCAGCAGCCAAGATCCGGGTTTAAATGAGCAGTTCTTC
few TRBJ2-1 TRBV5-1 NA CASSSLRGSSYNEQFF TGCGCCAGCAGCTCCCTCCGGGGGAGCTCCTACAATGAGCAGTTCTTC
few TRBJ1-1 TRBV20-1 NA CSASWQENTEAFF TGCAGTGCTAGTTGGCAGGAGAACACTGAAGCTTTCTTT
NA TRBJ2-5 TRBV20-1 NA CAGRHQETQYF TGCGCGGGGCGGCACCAAGAGACCCAGTACTTC
once TRBJ2-7 TRBV5-5 NA CASSYQFGSGEQYF TGTGCCAGCAGCTACCAATTCGGGAGTGGGGAGCAGTACTTC
NA TRBJ1-6 TRBV5-1 NA CASSPGGISYNSPLHF TGCGCCAGCAGCCCCGGGGGGATCTCCTATAATTCACCCCTCCACTTT
NA TRBJ2-5 TRBV3-1/TRBV3-2 TRBD1 CASSQAGQPWAQYF TGTGCCAGCAGCCAAGCGGGACAGCCCTGGGCCCAGTACTTC
NA TRBJ2-5 TRBV15 NA CATSRYQETQYF TGTGCCACCAGCAGATATCAAGAGACCCAGTACTTC
NA TRBJ1-2 TRBV9 TRBD1 CASSVDLAGTGISGYTF TGTGCCAGCAGCGTAGACTTGGCGGGGACAGGGATAAGTGGCTACACCTTC
once TRBJ2-3 TRBV27 TRBD2 CASSPQRTSGRADTQYF TGTGCCAGCAGTCCGCAACGGACTAGCGGGAGGGCAGATACGCAGTATTTT
NA TRBJ1-5 TRBV2 NA CASRRDSNQPQHF TGTGCCAGCAGGCGGGACAGCAATCAGCCCCAGCATTTT
NA TRBJ1-2 TRBV29-1 TRBD1 CSVDSQGADYGYTF TGCAGCGTTGATTCACAGGGGGCTGATTATGGCTACACCTTC
NA TRBJ1-1 TRBV28 NA CASSLSDTMGRAEAFF TGTGCCAGCAGTTTATCGGACACCATGGGGAGGGCTGAAGCTTTCTTT
NA TRBJ2-3 TRBV13 NA CASSGGPAGAQYF TGTGCCAGCAGCGGAGGACCAGCAGGGGCGCAGTATTTT
NA TRBJ2-7 TRBV7-3 TRBD1 CASSPAGQGIGEQYF TGTGCCAGCAGCCCGGCCGGACAGGGGATCGGCGAGCAGTACTTC
NA TRBJ1-5 TRBV27 TRBD1 CASSLLSGTGGDQPQHF TGTGCCAGCAGCTTATTAAGCGGGACAGGGGGCGATCAGCCCCAGCATTTT
once TRBJ2-5 TRBV30 TRBD1 CAWSQGARETQYF TGTGCCTGGAGTCAGGGGGCGAGAGAGACCCAGTACTTC
NA TRBJ2-1 TRBV7-9 NA CASSTGEEQFF TGTGCCAGCAGTACCGGGGAGGAGCAGTTCTTC
NA TRBJ1-2 TRBV13 TRBD1 CASSLTPGTDYGYTF TGTGCCAGCAGCTTAACTCCCGGGACAGACTATGGCTACACCTTC